The T cell receptor beta chain under discussion was sequenced for a study of molecular identifiers for immune sequencing clone quantification listed by TCRdb under 2018. For context, the study as a whole: For a replicate experiment, RNA from approximately 20,000 or 100,000 naive CD8 T cells was divided into five aliquots, and four of the five aliquots were sequenced. CD8 T cells were used in a methods study to benchmark molecular-identifier clustering-based TCR repertoire sequencing (MIDCIRS) and TCR RNA copy counting. What the authors observed across the whole study: Even against a background of 800,000 to 1,000,000 naive CD8 T cells, spiked-in Jurkat TCR RNA amounting to a single cell's worth was reported to be detectable. Highly expanded clone sizes could be underestimated if identical TCR molecules share a barcode. When barcode sub-clustering was not used, chimeric consensus sequences inflated TCR diversity, with chimeras reaching as high as 47%. The naive libraries included spiked-in Jurkat TCR RNA (about 9 copies' worth), and this Jurkat TCR RNA is not part of the donor repertoire. Modeling indicated about 3 TCR RNA copies recovered per cell, compared with about 9.7 by digital PCR, which implies a capture efficiency of approximately 30%. In CMV-specific effector cells, clones with more than 20 RNA copies accounted for over 99% of molecules, whereas in naive cells such clones accounted for under 1%.

Worth noting for this clonotype: What this receptor recognizes is not known. Per-base qualities were not stored, and no clone one base away is much larger.

Libraries of naive CD8 T cells were built from anywhere between about 20,000 and 1,000,000 sorted cells, with 10%, 30% or 50% of the purified RNA used. Naive CD8 T cells were FACS-sorted as CD8+CD4-CCR7+CD45RA+ on a BD FACSAria II into RLT Plus buffer. To test detection sensitivity, Jurkat RNA equivalent to roughly nine TCR copies was spiked into samples of about 19,000-1,100,000 naive CD8 T cells. CD8 T cells were enriched using RosetteSep CD8+ T Cell Enrichment Cocktail and Ficoll-Paque, and the enriched cells then underwent ACK red cell lysis. Library construction relied on PCR. For sequencing, an Illumina HiSeq 4000 was employed. Preparation of bulk TCR libraries followed a previously described approach, with the TCR primers listed in Table S5. Purification of total RNA was performed with the Qiagen AllPrep DNA/RNA kit. Before any analysis, reads coming from multiple sequencing runs of the same library were combined into one pool. Concerning the study's data processing: Only reads with exact TCR constant sequence were kept, trimmed to 150 nt, and grouped by their 12-nt molecular barcodes. Reads within each barcode group were sub-clustered using a 15% Levenshtein threshold, and quality-weighted consensus sequences were constructed for each RNA molecule. Non-functional sequences were removed, as were lower-count sequences one edit away from another. Barcode sub-clusters with fewer than 20% of the maximum read count were removed, based on fitting two negative binomial distributions. TCRdb ran its own pipeline on the public reads, namely fastp trimming at Q25 and MiXCR clone calling, and kept in-frame beta chains. CDR3 protein sequences are deduplicated, and each keeps its most common genes and DNA. It is TCRdb's table, rather than the study itself, that gives the V and J calls and clone size. The sample table contains some 650,000 distinct CDR3 sequences; only one count was recorded for just under 20% of them. The leading ten clones occupy 0.7% to 1% of the sample.

From a lookup of the germline V gene, CDR1 and CDR2 are LGHNA and YSLEER. From the cysteine up to the phenylalanine, the CDR3 has a length of 13 residues. The sequence is cut down to CDR3 DNA, 39 bases in frame from base 1. Trimming costs V 0 bases and J 9 bases, and their ends lie 9 bases apart. The chain is made from TRBV4-3 and TRBJ2-1; the D gene is not confidently resolved. Material: naive CD8+ T cells from blood, with Jurkat cell RNA spiked in. According to the study, the label for this sample's cell subset or site signals: FACS-sorted CD8+CD4-CCR7+CD45RA+ naive T cells. The sequence came from a human donor in good health. Some libraries in this study had Jurkat cell RNA spiked in. The bases are TGCGCCAGCAGCCAAGATGCCGAGGCTGAGCAGTTCTTC. The translation is CASSQDAEAEQFF.